This T cell receptor (beta chain) emerged from a study of cytotoxic CD8 clonotypes in ibrutinib-treated CLL. Study-level points and caveats: T-cell clonality at baseline went above that of age-matched healthy donors and rose and fell with circulating CD8+ T-cell counts.

As concerns this clone: Its antigen is still unknown.

Per the germline V gene, CDR1 is SGHRS and CDR2 is YFSETQ. This CDR3 is 19 amino acids long. The V gene end was trimmed by 7 bases and the J gene end by 4 bases; junction bases not matched to a gene: 23. Measured with immunoSEQ multiplex PCR; TCRdb has only the in-frame clones, and not every one. The sample lists over 200,000 clones, around 75% occurring once. The clonotype originates from a human donor with chronic lymphocytic leukemia. The sequencing here drew on PBMCs, taken after 12 months of ibrutinib treatment. The chain is built from TRBV5-1 and TRBJ2-5, with 9 bases aligning to TRBD2. CDR3 sequence: CASGSLYGAGGPKGETQYF. The CDR3 DNA follows: TGCGCCAGCGGCTCACTCTACGGGGCGGGAGGGCCAAAGGGAGAGACCCAGTACTTC.